The rows below give T cell receptor beta chains drawn from one sample of a study of shared clonotypes between healthy human individuals. Clones were sequenced by immunoSEQ multiplex PCR, and TCRdb holds only the in-frame ones, with some missing. The data show more than 500,000 clones, 85% to 95% seen once. The sample was naive CD8+ T cells sorted from blood. These receptors all stem from a woman aged 30 to 39 in good health. Each CDR3 is given with its conserved first and last residue. Fields, in order: J gene, D gene, clone size, V gene, CDR3 protein, CDR3 DNA. D genes are given only for firm matches. Rows may omit the clone size; those that give it use once, few, many or a size class.

>TRBJ1-1|-|once|TRBV30
CAWTAGGYTEAFF
TGTGCCTGGACCGCGGGGGGGTACACTGAAGCTTTCTTT
>TRBJ2-3|-|-|TRBV13
CASSTTEARTDTQYF
TGTGCCAGCAGCACGACAGAAGCCAGAACAGATACGCAGTATTTT
>TRBJ2-1|-|-|TRBV6-5
CASSYGRSGDEQFF
TGTGCCAGCAGTTACGGACGCTCCGGGGATGAGCAGTTCTTC
>TRBJ2-7|TRBD2|-|TRBV28
CASSPPGLAGAGEQYF
TGTGCCAGCAGTCCCCCGGGACTAGCGGGAGCCGGGGAGCAGTACTTC
>TRBJ2-7|-|-|TRBV13
CASSQWGSHEQYF
TGTGCCAGCAGTCAGTGGGGTTCCCACGAGCAGTACTTC
>TRBJ2-3|-|-|TRBV27
CASSFSDTQYF
TGTGCCAGCAGTTTTTCTGATACGCAGTATTTT
>TRBJ2-7|-|-|TRBV6-6
CASSQSTGNYYEQYF
TGTGCCAGCAGTCAAAGCACAGGGAACTACTACGAGCAGTACTTC
>TRBJ2-7|-|-|TRBV9
CASSVDSGPEQYF
TGTGCCAGCAGCGTAGATTCAGGGCCGGAGCAGTACTTC
>TRBJ2-2|-|once|TRBV6-5
CASSPDSHSGELFF
TGTGCCAGCAGCCCAGACTCCCATTCCGGGGAGCTGTTTTTT
>TRBJ1-1|TRBD1|-|TRBV6-1
CASSATDRWSTSTEAFF
TGTGCCAGCAGTGCCACGGACAGGTGGAGTACGTCCACTGAAGCTTTCTTT
>TRBJ1-6|-|-|TRBV9
CASSVGELPNSPLHF
TGTGCCAGCAGCGTAGGTGAACTGCCAAATTCACCCCTCCACTTT
>TRBJ2-7|-|-|TRBV11-2
CASTTGGYEQYF
TGTGCCAGCACCACTGGGGGCTACGAGCAGTACTTC
>TRBJ2-5|-|-|TRBV9
CASSGLVETQYF
TGTGCCAGCAGCGGGCTAGTAGAGACCCAGTACTTC
>TRBJ2-1|TRBD2|-|TRBV28
CASSALAGDNEQFF
TGTGCCAGCAGTGCATTAGCGGGGGACAATGAGCAGTTCTTC
>TRBJ2-5|TRBD1|-|TRBV11-2
CASIDLGQGIQETQYF
TGTGCCAGCATCGACCTAGGACAGGGGATCCAAGAGACCCAGTACTTC
>TRBJ2-1|TRBD2|-|TRBV9
CASSALGLADNEQFF
TGTGCCAGCAGCGCCTTGGGACTAGCCGACAATGAGCAGTTCTTC
>TRBJ2-2|-|once|TRBV4-1
CASSQAFGLGGGELFF
TGCGCCAGCAGCCAAGCTTTTGGCCTCGGAGGCGGGGAGCTGTTTTTT
>TRBJ1-5|-|-|TRBV5-6
CASSLSQGGGEPQHF
TGTGCCAGCAGCTTAAGCCAGGGTGGTGGGGAGCCCCAGCATTTT
>TRBJ2-1|-|-|TRBV7-9
CASSLTSNNEQFF
TGTGCCAGCAGCTTAACCTCGAACAATGAGCAGTTCTTC
>TRBJ2-2|-|-|TRBV15
CATSRDLLGQNTGELFF
TGTGCCACCAGCAGAGATCTACTGGGCCAGAACACCGGGGAGCTGTTTTTT
>TRBJ1-6|-|-|TRBV28
CASSFRPGRATYNSPLHF
TGTGCCAGCAGTTTTAGGCCCGGAAGGGCCACCTATAATTCACCCCTCCACTTT
>TRBJ2-5|TRBD1|few|TRBV4-1
CASSGAWDRGRETQYF
TGCGCCAGCAGCGGTGCCTGGGACAGAGGCCGAGAGACCCAGTACTTC
>TRBJ2-1|-|-|TRBV13
CASSASLIFYNEQFF
TGTGCCAGCAGCGCCTCCCTGATTTTCTACAATGAGCAGTTCTTC
>TRBJ2-3|TRBD2|-|TRBV4-1
CASSPRDYTTDTQYF
TGCGCCAGCAGCCCGCGGGACTACACCACAGATACGCAGTATTTT
>TRBJ2-2|-|-|TRBV28
CASILGGVDYHRPNTGELFF
TGTGCCAGCATCCTAGGGGGTGTGGACTACCACCGACCCAACACCGGGGAGCTGTTTTTT
>TRBJ2-3|TRBD2|once|TRBV7-9
CASSPTSGSTDTQYF
TGTGCCAGCAGCCCCACTAGCGGTAGCACAGATACGCAGTATTTT
>TRBJ2-6|-|-|TRBV4-1
CASSPGSSGANVLTF
TGCGCCAGCAGCCCCGGAAGCTCTGGGGCCAACGTCCTGACTTTC
>TRBJ2-7|-|-|TRBV5-5
CASSFEGPIYEQYF
TGTGCCAGCAGCTTTGAAGGGCCGATCTACGAGCAGTACTTC